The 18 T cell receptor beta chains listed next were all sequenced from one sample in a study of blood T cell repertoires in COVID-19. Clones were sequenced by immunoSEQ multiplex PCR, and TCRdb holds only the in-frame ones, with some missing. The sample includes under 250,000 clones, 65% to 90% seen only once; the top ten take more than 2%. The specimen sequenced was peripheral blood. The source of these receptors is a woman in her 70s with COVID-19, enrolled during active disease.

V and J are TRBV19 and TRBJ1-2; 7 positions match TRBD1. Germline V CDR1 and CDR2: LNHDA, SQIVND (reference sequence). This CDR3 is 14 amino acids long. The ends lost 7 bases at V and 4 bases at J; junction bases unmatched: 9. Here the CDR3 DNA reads TGTGCCAGTAACCCATCACGGGACAGCTATGGCTACACCTTC. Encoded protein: CASNPSRDSYGYTF.

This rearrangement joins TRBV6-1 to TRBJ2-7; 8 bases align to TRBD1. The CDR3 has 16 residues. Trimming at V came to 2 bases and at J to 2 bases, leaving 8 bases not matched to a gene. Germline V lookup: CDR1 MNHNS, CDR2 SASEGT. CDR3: CASSEQNVRGPYEQYF. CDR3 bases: TGTGCCAGCAGTGAACAAAACGTCAGGGGGCCCTACGAGCAGTACTTC.

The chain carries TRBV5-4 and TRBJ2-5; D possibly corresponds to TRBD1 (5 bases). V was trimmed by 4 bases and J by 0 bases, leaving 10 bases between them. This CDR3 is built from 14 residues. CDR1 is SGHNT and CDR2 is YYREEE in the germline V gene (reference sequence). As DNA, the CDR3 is TGTGCCAGCAGCCCAGGACAAGACCAAGAGACCCAGTACTTC. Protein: CASSPGQDQETQYF.

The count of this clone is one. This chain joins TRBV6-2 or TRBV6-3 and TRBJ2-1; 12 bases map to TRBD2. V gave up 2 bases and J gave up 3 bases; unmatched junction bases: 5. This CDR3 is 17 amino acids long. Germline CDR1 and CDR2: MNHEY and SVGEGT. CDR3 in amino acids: CASSYRGTSGFYNEQFF. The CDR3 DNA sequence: TGTGCCAGCAGTTACCGTGGGACTAGCGGGTTCTACAATGAGCAGTTCTTC.

CDR3 nucleotide sequence: TGTGCCAGCAGCAAAGGGAAGGACAGGGATAACTCCTATAATTCACCCCTCCACTTT. Protein product: CASSKGKDRDNSYNSPLHF. J is TRBJ1-6 and V is TRBV21-1; the table assigns TRBD1, which was not confirmed against the DNA. TRBV21-1 is recorded as a pseudogene. The CDR3 loop spans 19 amino acids.

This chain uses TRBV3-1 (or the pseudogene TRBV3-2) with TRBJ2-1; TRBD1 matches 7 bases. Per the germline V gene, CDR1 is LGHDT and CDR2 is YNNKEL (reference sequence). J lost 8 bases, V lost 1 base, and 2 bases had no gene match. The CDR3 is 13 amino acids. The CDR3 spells CASSQGTGYEQFF. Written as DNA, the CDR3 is TGTGCCAGCAGCCAAGGGACAGGCTATGAGCAGTTCTTC.

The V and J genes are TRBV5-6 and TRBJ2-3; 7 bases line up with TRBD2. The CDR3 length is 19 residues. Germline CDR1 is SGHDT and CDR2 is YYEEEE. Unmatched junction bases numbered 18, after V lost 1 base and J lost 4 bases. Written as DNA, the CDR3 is TGTGCCAGCAGCTTGTTTGGCGCGGGAGTACTAATCTCAGCAGATACGCAGTATTTT. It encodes CASSLFGAGVLISADTQYF.

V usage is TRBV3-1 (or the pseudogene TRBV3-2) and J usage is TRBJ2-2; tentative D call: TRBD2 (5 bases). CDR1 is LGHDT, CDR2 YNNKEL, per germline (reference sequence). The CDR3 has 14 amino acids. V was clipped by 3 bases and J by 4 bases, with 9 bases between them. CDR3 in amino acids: CASSHRTSTGELFF. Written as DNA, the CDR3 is TGTGCCAGCAGCCACCGCACTAGCACCGGGGAGCTGTTTTTT.

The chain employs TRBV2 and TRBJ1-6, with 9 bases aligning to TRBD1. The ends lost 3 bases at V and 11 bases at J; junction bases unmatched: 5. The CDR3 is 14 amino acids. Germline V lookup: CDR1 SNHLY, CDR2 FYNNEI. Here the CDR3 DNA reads TGTGCCAGCAGTGAGGGACAGGGCGCGACACCCCTCCACTTT. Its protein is CASSEGQGATPLHF.

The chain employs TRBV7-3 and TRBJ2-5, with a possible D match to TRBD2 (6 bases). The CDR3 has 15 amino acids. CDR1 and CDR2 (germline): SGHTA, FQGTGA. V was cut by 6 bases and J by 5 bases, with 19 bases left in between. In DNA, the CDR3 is TGTGCCAGCAGTCACTGGGGGGACCCCTCGGAGACCCAGTACTTC. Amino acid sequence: CASSHWGDPSETQYF.

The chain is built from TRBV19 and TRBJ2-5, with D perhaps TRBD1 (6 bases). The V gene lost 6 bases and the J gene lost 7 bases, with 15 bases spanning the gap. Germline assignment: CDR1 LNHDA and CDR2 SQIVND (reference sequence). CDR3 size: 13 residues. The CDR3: CASSQGGTATQYF. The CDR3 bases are TGTGCCAGTAGCCAAGGGGGTACAGCGACCCAGTACTTC. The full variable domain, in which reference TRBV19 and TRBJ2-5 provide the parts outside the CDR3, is DGGITQSPKYLFRKEGQNVTLSCEQNLNHDAMYWYRQDPGQGLRLIYYSQIVNDFQKGDIAEGYSVSREKKESFPLTVTSAQKNPTAFYLCASSQGGTATQYFGPGTRLLVL.

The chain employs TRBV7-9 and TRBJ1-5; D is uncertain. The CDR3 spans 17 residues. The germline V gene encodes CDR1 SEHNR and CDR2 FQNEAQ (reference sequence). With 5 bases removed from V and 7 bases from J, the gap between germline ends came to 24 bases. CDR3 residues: CASSDNPGGRINQPQHF. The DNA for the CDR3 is TGTGCCAGCAGCGATAACCCTGGAGGGCGGATAAACCAGCCCCAGCATTTT.

CDR3 region: CAISGLSGTEAFF. The DNA for the CDR3 is TGTGCCATCAGTGGGCTGAGCGGCACTGAAGCTTTCTTT. The rearrangement joins TRBV10-3 to TRBJ1-1; D gene unclear. There are 13 residues in the CDR3. The germline V gene encodes CDR1 ENHRY and CDR2 SYGVKD. Trimming pared 4 bases from V and 4 bases from J, leaving 10 bases between.

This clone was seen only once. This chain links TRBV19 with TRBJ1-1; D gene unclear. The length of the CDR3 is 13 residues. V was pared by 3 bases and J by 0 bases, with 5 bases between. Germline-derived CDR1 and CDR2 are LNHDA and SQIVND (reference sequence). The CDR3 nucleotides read TGTGCCAGTAGTATTTCCATGAACACTGAAGCTTTCTTT. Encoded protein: CASSISMNTEAFF.

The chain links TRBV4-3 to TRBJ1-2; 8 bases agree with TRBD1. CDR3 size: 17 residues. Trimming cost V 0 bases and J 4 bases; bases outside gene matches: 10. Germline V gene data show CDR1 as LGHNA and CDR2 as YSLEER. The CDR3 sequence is CASSQDNGGDRGYGYTF. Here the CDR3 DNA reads TGCGCCAGCAGCCAAGACAATGGGGGCGACAGGGGCTATGGCTACACCTTC.

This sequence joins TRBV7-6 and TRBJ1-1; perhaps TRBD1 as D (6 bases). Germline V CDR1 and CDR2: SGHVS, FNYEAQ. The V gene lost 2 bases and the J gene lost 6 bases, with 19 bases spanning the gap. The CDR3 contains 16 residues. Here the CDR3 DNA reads TGTGCCAGCAGCTTAACACTCCGACGACACAGGGCTGAAGCTTTCTTT. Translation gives CASSLTLRRHRAEAFF.

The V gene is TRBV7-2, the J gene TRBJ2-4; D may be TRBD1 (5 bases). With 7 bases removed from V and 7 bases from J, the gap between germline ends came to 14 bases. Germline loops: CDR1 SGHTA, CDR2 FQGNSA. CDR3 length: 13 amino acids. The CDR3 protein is CASTIAGANIQYF. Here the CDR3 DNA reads TGTGCCAGCACAATTGCTGGGGCTAACATTCAGTACTTC.

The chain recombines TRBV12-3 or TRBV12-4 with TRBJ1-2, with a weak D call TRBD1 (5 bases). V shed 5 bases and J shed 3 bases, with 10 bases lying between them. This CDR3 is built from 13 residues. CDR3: CASSQTGYYGYTF. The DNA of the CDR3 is TGTGCCAGCAGTCAAACAGGTTACTATGGCTACACCTTC.